Shown below are 30 T cell receptor beta chains from a single sample sequenced in a study of blood T cell repertoires in COVID-19. This table comes from immunoSEQ multiplex PCR, and its TCRdb copy is limited to in-frame clones, with some not included. The sample lists over 90,000 clones, roughly 76% occurring once. The sequencing input was peripheral blood. Source of these receptors: a man older than 75 with COVID-19, enrolled during active disease.

The V call is TRBV28, the J call TRBJ1-4; TRBD1 agrees at 9 bases. This CDR3 region has 15 residues. The ends lost 5 bases at V and 5 bases at J; junction bases unmatched: 6. Germline lookup yields CDR1 MDHEN and CDR2 SYDVKM. The CDR3 nucleotides read TGTGCCAGCAGTCCTCCGACAGGGGGGAATGAAAAACTGTTTTTT. It specifies CASSPPTGGNEKLFF.

This sequence joins TRBV6-6 and TRBJ1-2; no firm D call. Germline values: CDR1 MNHNY, CDR2 SVGAGI (reference sequence). V lost 5 bases and J 3 bases, leaving 13 bases between the germline ends. CDR3 length: 14 residues. This CDR3 is CASSRGGADYGYTF. The CDR3 DNA reads as TGTGCCAGCAGTCGGGGAGGAGCGGACTATGGCTACACCTTC.

The chain recombines TRBV27 with TRBJ2-3, with TRBD2 matching 7 bases. In germline, CDR1 is MNHEY, CDR2 SMNVEV (reference sequence). The V segment lost 2 bases and the J segment 2 bases; nucleotides outside the gene matches: 4. The CDR3 is 15 residues long. CDR3 bases: TGTGCCAGCAGTTTAGATGCGGGAGTCACAGATACGCAGTATTTT. The encoded protein is CASSLDAGVTDTQYF.

The chain employs TRBV27 and TRBJ2-1; tentative D call: TRBD1 (5 bases). The germline CDR1 and CDR2 sequences are MNHEY and SMNVEV (reference sequence). The CDR3 is 17 residues long. V gave up 2 bases and J gave up 7 bases, with 21 bases separating them. The CDR3 DNA is TGTGCCAGCAGTTTAAGTTCGGCCGGCAGGGTGGGAAATGAGCAGTTCTTC. Translated: CASSLSSAGRVGNEQFF.

The chain uses TRBV12-5 and TRBJ2-7; 8 bases are shared with TRBD2. The CDR3 covers 16 residues. Germline assignment: CDR1 LGHNT and CDR2 FRNRAP. Trimming at V came to 4 bases and at J to 5 bases, leaving 13 bases not matched to a gene. In DNA form, the CDR3 reads TGTGCTAGTGGTTCCCAGCGGGAGCTAGGGTGGGACGAGCAGTACTTC. This gives the protein CASGSQRELGWDEQYF.

This clone was seen a single time. The chain is built from TRBV10-1 and TRBJ1-5, with 9 nucleotides matching TRBD1. The CDR3 runs 15 residues. Germline values: CDR1 WNHNN, CDR2 SYGVQD (reference sequence). Unmatched junction bases numbered 8, after V lost 7 bases and J lost 4 bases. The CDR3 DNA follows: TGCGCCAGCAACGTACGGGACAGGGCGAATCAGCCCCAGCATTTT. This gives the protein CASNVRDRANQPQHF.

The V gene is TRBV11-2, the J gene TRBJ1-2; no firm D call. V was cut by 1 base and J by 3 bases, with 3 bases left in between. The germline CDR1 and CDR2 sequences are SGHAT and FQNNGV. The CDR3 extends over 12 amino acids. CDR3 nucleotide sequence: TGTGCCAGCAGCTTAGCAGACTATGGCTACACCTTC. Its translation is CASSLADYGYTF.

The genes are TRBV12-5 and TRBJ2-3; possible D gene TRBD2, 5 bases. The germline gives CDR1 LGHNT, CDR2 FRNRAP. Trimming shortened V by 7 bases and J by 2 bases, and 34 bases separated the two germline ends. The CDR3 has 21 amino acids. The CDR3 nucleotides read TGTGCTAGTGCCTTCCGCCCTCTTCCCCTTTCAAGAGCGGAACCCACAGATACGCAGTATTTT. Translation gives CASAFRPLPLSRAEPTDTQYF.

Concerning this clone: Germline is not matched at one junction end, which may reflect a read error. The rearrangement links TRBV3-1 (or the pseudogene TRBV3-2) to TRBJ2-3; 10 positions agree with TRBD2. The germline V gene encodes CDR1 LGHDT and CDR2 YNNKEL (reference sequence). The CDR3 extends over 17 amino acids. The CDR3: CASSQDLELGSGGSVGF. Written as DNA, the CDR3 is TGTGCCAGCAGCCAAGATCTTGAATTGGGTAGCGGGGGGTCTGTTGGTTTT.

The V and J genes are TRBV19 and TRBJ1-2; 7 bases are shared with TRBD1. CDR3 length equals 15 residues. Germline values: CDR1 LNHDA, CDR2 SQIVND (reference sequence). V lost 5 bases and J lost 1; bases outside the gene matches: 7. In DNA, the CDR3 is TGTGCCAGTAGTGGGAGGACAGGCCGTAACTATGGCTACACCTTC. Its protein is CASSGRTGRNYGYTF.

J is TRBJ2-5 and V is TRBV5-6; tentative D call: TRBD1 (5 bases). Trimming took 1 base from V and 11 from J, leaving 12 bases between them. Germline V CDR1 and CDR2: SGHDT, YYEEEE. The CDR3 has 12 amino acids. CDR3 loop: CASSLWGESQYF. The CDR3, as DNA: TGTGCCAGCAGCTTGTGGGGCGAGAGTCAGTACTTC.

The chain is built from TRBV6-2 or TRBV6-3 and TRBJ2-3; 8 nucleotides agree with TRBD2. Germline trimming cut 5 bases from V and 2 bases from J; bases unmatched to any gene: 6. The CDR3 has 15 residues. In germline, CDR1 is MNHEY, CDR2 SVGEGT. The CDR3 coding sequence is TGTGCCAGCAGTGTAAGCGGGAGAATCACAGATACGCAGTATTTT. Encoded protein: CASSVSGRITDTQYF.

J is TRBJ1-4 and V is TRBV18; no clear D gene. This CDR3 comprises 14 residues. V gave up 8 bases and J gave up 0 bases, with 10 bases separating them. Germline V CDR1 and CDR2: KGHSH, LQKENI. CDR3 DNA: TGTGCCAGCCAAAAGGGAGCAACTAATGAAAAACTGTTTTTT. It codes for CASQKGATNEKLFF. Drawing the rest from reference TRBV18 and TRBJ1-4, the complete variable domain is NAGVMQNPRHLVRRRGQEARLRCSPMKGHSHVYWYRQLPEEGLKFMVYLQKENIIDESGMPKERFSAEFPKEGPSILRIQQVVRGDSAAYFCASQKGATNEKLFFGSGTQLSVL.

The J gene is TRBJ2-3, the V gene TRBV6-5; possible D gene TRBD1, 5 bases. There are 14 residues in the CDR3. Per germline, CDR1 MNHEY and CDR2 SVGAGI. Trimming removed 2 bases from V and 0 bases from J, with 6 bases in between. CDR3 loop: CASSYGASTDTQYF. In nucleotides, the CDR3 is TGTGCCAGCAGTTACGGGGCTAGCACAGATACGCAGTATTTT.

The gene calls are TRBV4-2 and TRBJ2-7, with 8 bases matching TRBD1. V shed 0 bases and J 6 bases; nucleotides not matched to a gene: 7. Germline V gives CDR1 LGHNA, CDR2 YNFKEQ. The CDR3 spans 15 residues. In nucleotides, the CDR3 is TGTGCCAGCAGCCAAGATGAGGCAGGGGGCCGCGAGCAGTACTTC. Encoded protein: CASSQDEAGGREQYF.

The V gene is TRBV5-6, the J gene TRBJ1-2; D gene unclear. Germline lookup yields CDR1 SGHDT and CDR2 YYEEEE. This CDR3 is built from 15 residues. V lost 2 bases, J lost 8 bases, and 19 bases lay in between. The CDR3 DNA sequence: TGTGCCAGCAGCTTAAACGCTGGTATATCCGGGGGCTACACCTTC. Translating it yields CASSLNAGISGGYTF.

This clone has just a few counts. The chain joins TRBV19 to TRBJ2-1; 7 bases match TRBD2. The V and J ends lost 6 bases and 3 bases, in that order; junction bases with no gene match: 8. The CDR3 spans 15 residues. Looked up from germline, CDR1 is LNHDA and CDR2 is SQIVND (reference sequence). CDR3: CASSMAGEGYNEQFF. The CDR3 region has the DNA TGTGCCAGTAGCATGGCGGGAGAGGGCTACAATGAGCAGTTCTTC.

The rearrangement links TRBV30 to TRBJ1-1; no definite D call. This CDR3 comprises 11 residues. CDR1 GTSNPN and CDR2 SVGIG come from the germline V gene (reference sequence). With 2 bases removed from V and 13 bases from J, the gap between germline ends came to 14 bases. Here the CDR3 reads CAWSRGSNSFF. Written as DNA, the CDR3 is TGTGCCTGGAGTCGGGGATCAAATAGTTTCTTT.

CDR3 in amino acids: CASSNTGEQFF. For the CDR3, the DNA is TGTGCCAGCAGTAACACAGGGGAGCAGTTCTTC. The V call is TRBV28, the J call TRBJ2-1, with a tentative D call TRBD1 (6 bases). The length of the CDR3 is 11 residues. The germline gives CDR1 MDHEN, CDR2 SYDVKM. V lost 5 bases, J lost 10 bases, and 9 bases lay in between.

The chain combines TRBV14 with TRBJ1-4; the D is unclear. V was cut by 4 bases and J by 4 bases, with 19 bases left in between. This CDR3 region has 17 residues. Germline-derived CDR1 and CDR2 are SGHDN and FVKESK. DNA of the CDR3: TGTGCCAGCAGCCCTATTCCGAGAGGGCCTTTTAATGAAAAACTGTTTTTT. Translating gives CASSPIPRGPFNEKLFF.

The J gene is TRBJ2-2, the V gene TRBV15; weak D call: TRBD1 (5 bases). The CDR3 spans 16 residues. V lost 1 base and J 0 bases, leaving 9 bases between the germline ends. Germline V gives CDR1 LNHNV, CDR2 YYDKDF (reference sequence). The chain's CDR3 is CATSRGGSANTGELFF. The CDR3 DNA is TGTGCCACCAGCAGAGGGGGCAGCGCGAACACCGGGGAGCTGTTTTTT.

This chain connects TRBV7-2 to TRBJ2-7; 10 nucleotides line up with TRBD2. The CDR3 is 17 residues long. The V and J ends lost 5 bases and 4 bases, in that order; junction bases with no gene match: 14. From germline, CDR1 is SGHTA and CDR2 FQGNSA. The CDR3 nucleotides are TGTGCCAGCAGCCTTAGGTCTCTAGCGGGAGTTGGTTACGAGCAGTACTTC. Its translation is CASSLRSLAGVGYEQYF.

The chain recombines TRBV3-1 (or the pseudogene TRBV3-2) with TRBJ1-6; a weak D match, TRBD1 (5 bases). The CDR3 contains 15 residues. Per the germline V gene, CDR1 is LGHDT and CDR2 is YNNKEL (reference sequence). V was pared by 1 base and J by 7 bases, with 11 bases between. The CDR3 sequence is CASSQGNGGNSPLHF. In nucleotides, the CDR3 is TGTGCCAGCAGCCAAGGAAACGGGGGGAATTCACCCCTCCACTTT.

CDR3 residues: CASSQSRKEQFF. CDR3 DNA: TGTGCCAGCTCACAAAGCCGAAAGGAGCAGTTCTTC. This chain uses TRBV18 with TRBJ2-1; D gene ambiguous. Germline V gene lookup returns CDR1 KGHSH and CDR2 LQKENI. The CDR3 length is 12 residues. Trimming removed 4 bases from V and 10 bases from J, with 11 bases in between.

This clone was seen a few times. The chain has TRBV19 and TRBJ2-7, with 13 positions matching TRBD2. Trimming cost V 4 bases and J 2 bases; bases outside gene matches: 5. From germline, CDR1 is LNHDA and CDR2 SQIVND (reference sequence). The CDR3 spans 16 residues. CDR3 residues: CASSRGLAGITYEQYF. In DNA form, the CDR3 reads TGTGCCAGTAGTAGGGGACTAGCGGGGATAACCTACGAGCAGTACTTC.

V usage is TRBV3-1 (or the pseudogene TRBV3-2) and J usage is TRBJ2-1; perhaps TRBD1 as D (5 bases). Germline CDR1 reads LGHDT; CDR2 reads YNNKEL (reference sequence). V lost 5 bases and J lost 9, with 17 bases in between. The CDR3 is 14 residues long. CDR3 in DNA: TGTGCCAGCAGCACAAAAAGCATTAGGGGTGAGCAGTTCTTC. Residues: CASSTKSIRGEQFF.

This chain connects TRBV2 to TRBJ2-5, with 11 nucleotides matching TRBD2. This CDR3 has 16 residues. The germline gives CDR1 SNHLY, CDR2 FYNNEI. Trimming took 6 bases from V and 5 from J; bases not matched to a gene: 11. In nucleotides, the CDR3 is TGTGCCAGCAGCTTCGAGAGACTAGCGGGATCGGAGACCCAGTACTTC. Translated, it gives CASSFERLAGSETQYF. The complete variable domain, with remaining parts taken from reference TRBV2 and TRBJ2-5, reads EPEVTQTPSHQVTQMGQEVILRCVPISNHLYFYWYRQILGQKVEFLVSFYNNEISEKSEIFDDQFSVERPDGSNFTLKIRSTKLEDSAMYFCASSFERLAGSETQYFGPGTRLLVL.

This clone has just a few counts. This chain connects TRBV19 to TRBJ1-4, with D uncertain. Trimming removed 5 bases at V and 7 bases at J, with 14 bases between. The CDR3 is made up of 14 amino acids. CDR1 and CDR2 from the germline V gene are LNHDA and SQIVND (reference sequence). CDR3 amino acids: CASSGLFTGEKLFF. In nucleotides, the CDR3 is TGTGCCAGTAGTGGACTCTTCACGGGTGAAAAACTGTTTTTT. Based on the CDR3 plus reference TRBV19 and TRBJ1-4, the full variable domain is DGGITQSPKYLFRKEGQNVTLSCEQNLNHDAMYWYRQDPGQGLRLIYYSQIVNDFQKGDIAEGYSVSREKKESFPLTVTSAQKNPTAFYLCASSGLFTGEKLFFGSGTQLSVL.

This clone was found once. The rearrangement links TRBV7-9 to TRBJ1-2; D gene ambiguous. Trimming pared 1 base from V and 2 bases from J, leaving 17 bases between. This CDR3 has 17 amino acids. Germline CDR1 is SEHNR and CDR2 is FQNEAQ (reference sequence). CDR3 nucleotide sequence: TGTGCCAGCAGCTTAGTACGGCGGCAGCGAGGCAACTATGGCTACACCTTC. As protein: CASSLVRRQRGNYGYTF.

This sequence joins TRBV6-2 or TRBV6-3 and TRBJ1-2, with a tentative D call TRBD1 (5 bases). V lost 6 bases and J 6 bases, leaving 17 bases between the germline ends. Germline V gene data show CDR1 as MNHEY and CDR2 as SVGEGT. This CDR3 has 14 residues. CDR3 nucleotides: TGTGCCAGCAGCGAGACAGCAGACGTGCATGGCTACACCTTC. Its protein is CASSETADVHGYTF.